The TCR beta chain under discussion was sequenced for a study of T cell repertoires in cytomegalovirus infection. Trimming removed 2 bases at V and 7 bases at J, with 6 bases between. The germline gives CDR1 SGHVS, CDR2 FQNEAQ. There are 11 residues in the CDR3. General study points: The cumulative frequency of public TCR beta families distinguished individuals who carried CMV together with the relevant HLA.

Ten or more counts support this clonotype. Its antigen remains unknown. TCRdb re-analysed the reads in MiXCR, keeping a single row per CDR3 protein. Of approximately 750,000 distinct CDR3 sequences detected, 35% to 45% appear once; the ten largest clones hold about 2.8%. This receptor was obtained from a human donor in good health (CMV status not recorded). Some clones in this sample may be carry-over from other donors' samples. Sequenced material: PBMCs. The chain carries TRBV7-8 and TRBJ2-7; D uncertain. CDR3 protein: CASSLPGEQYF. The CDR3 coding sequence is TGTGCCAGCAGCTTACCCGGAGAGCAGTACTTC.